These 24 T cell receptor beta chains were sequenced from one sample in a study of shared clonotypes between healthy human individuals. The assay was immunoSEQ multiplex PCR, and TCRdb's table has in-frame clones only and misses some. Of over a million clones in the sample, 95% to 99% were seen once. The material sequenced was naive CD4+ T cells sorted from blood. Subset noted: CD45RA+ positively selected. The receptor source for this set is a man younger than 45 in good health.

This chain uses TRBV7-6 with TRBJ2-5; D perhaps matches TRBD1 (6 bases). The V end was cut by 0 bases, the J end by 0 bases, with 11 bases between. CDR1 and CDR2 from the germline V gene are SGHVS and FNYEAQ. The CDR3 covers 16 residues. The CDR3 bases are TGTGCCAGCAGCTTAGCGAGGACAGCTTACCAAGAGACCCAGTACTTC. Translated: CASSLARTAYQETQYF.

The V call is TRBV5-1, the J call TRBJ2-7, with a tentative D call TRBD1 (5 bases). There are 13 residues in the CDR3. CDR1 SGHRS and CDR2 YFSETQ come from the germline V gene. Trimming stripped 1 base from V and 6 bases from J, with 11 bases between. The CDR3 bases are TGCGCCAGCAGCTTGACAGGATCGGTCGAGCAGTACTTC. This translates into CASSLTGSVEQYF.

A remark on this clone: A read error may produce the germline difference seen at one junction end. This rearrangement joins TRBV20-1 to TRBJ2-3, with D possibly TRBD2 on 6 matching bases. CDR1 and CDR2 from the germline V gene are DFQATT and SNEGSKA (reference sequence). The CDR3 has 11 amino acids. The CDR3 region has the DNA TGCAGTCCTAGGGGACTTGATACGCAGTATTTT. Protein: CSPRGLDTQYF.

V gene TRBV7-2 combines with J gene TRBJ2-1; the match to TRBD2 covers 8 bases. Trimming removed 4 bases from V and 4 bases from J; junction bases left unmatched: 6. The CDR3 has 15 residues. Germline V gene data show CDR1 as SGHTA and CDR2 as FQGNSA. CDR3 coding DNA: TGTGCCAGCAGCTCCAGTAGCGGGGCGTACAATGAGCAGTTCTTC. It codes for CASSSSSGAYNEQFF.

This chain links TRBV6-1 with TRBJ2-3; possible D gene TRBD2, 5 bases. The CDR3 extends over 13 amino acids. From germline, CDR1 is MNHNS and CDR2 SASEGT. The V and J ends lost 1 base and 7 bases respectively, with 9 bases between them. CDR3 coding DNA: TGTGCCAGCAGTGAAGGACCGGGGTATACGCAGTATTTT. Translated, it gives CASSEGPGYTQYF.

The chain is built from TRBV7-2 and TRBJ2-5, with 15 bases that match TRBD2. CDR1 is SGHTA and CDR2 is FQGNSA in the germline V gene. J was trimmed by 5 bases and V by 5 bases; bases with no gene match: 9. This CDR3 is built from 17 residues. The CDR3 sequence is CASSHRTSGRAGETQYF. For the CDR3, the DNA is TGTGCCAGCAGCCATAGGACTAGCGGGAGGGCAGGGGAGACCCAGTACTTC.

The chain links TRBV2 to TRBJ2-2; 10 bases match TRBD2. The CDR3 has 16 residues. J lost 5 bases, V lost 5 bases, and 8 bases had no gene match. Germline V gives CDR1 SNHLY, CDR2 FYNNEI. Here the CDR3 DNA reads TGTGCCAGCAGTCCCTCTAGCGGGAGAGGGACCGGGGAGCTGTTTTTT. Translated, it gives CASSPSSGRGTGELFF.

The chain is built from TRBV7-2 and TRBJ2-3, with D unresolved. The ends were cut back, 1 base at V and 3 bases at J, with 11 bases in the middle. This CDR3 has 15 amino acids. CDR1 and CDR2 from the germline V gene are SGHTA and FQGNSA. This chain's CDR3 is CASSLVPHPTDTQYF. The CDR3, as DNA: TGTGCCAGCAGCTTAGTCCCCCACCCGACAGATACGCAGTATTTT.

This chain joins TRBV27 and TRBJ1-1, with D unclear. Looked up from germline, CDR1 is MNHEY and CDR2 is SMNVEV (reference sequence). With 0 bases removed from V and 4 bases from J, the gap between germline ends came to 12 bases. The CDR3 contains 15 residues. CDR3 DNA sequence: TGTGCCAGCAGTTTATCCCCGGGATTGATCACTGAAGCTTTCTTT. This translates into CASSLSPGLITEAFF.

The CDR3 DNA reads as TGCGCCAGCAGCGGAGTCCGGGACGGGGAGTCCCACGAGCAGTACTTC. It yields the protein CASSGVRDGESHEQYF. The rearrangement joins TRBV5-1 to TRBJ2-7; D could derive from TRBD1 or TRBD2 (5 bases each). Trimming pared 4 bases from V and 5 bases from J, leaving 22 bases between. The CDR3 loop spans 16 amino acids. Germline CDR1 is SGHRS and CDR2 is YFSETQ.

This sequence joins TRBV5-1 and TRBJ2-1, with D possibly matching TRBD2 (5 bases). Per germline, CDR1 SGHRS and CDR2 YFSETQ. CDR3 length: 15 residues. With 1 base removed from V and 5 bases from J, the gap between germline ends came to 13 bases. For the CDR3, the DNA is TGCGCCAGCAGCTTGCTGGCTAGCTCGAACAATGAGCAGTTCTTC. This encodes CASSLLASSNNEQFF. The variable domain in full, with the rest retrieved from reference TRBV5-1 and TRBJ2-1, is KAGVTQTPRYLIKTRGQQVTLSCSPISGHRSVSWYQQTPGQGLQFLFEYFSETQRNKGNFPGRFSGRQFSNSRSEMNVSTLELGDSALYLCASSLLASSNNEQFFGPGTRLTVL.

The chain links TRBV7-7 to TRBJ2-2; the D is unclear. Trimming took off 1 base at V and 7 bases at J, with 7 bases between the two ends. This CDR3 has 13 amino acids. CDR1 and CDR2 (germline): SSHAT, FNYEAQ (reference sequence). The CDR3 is CASSLDLNGELFF. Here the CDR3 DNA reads TGTGCCAGCAGCTTAGACTTGAACGGGGAGCTGTTTTTT.

In DNA, the CDR3 is TGTGCCAGCTCACCGACAGGGGGCGCAGTAGATACGCAGTATTTT. Translation: CASSPTGGAVDTQYF. The J gene is TRBJ2-3, the V gene TRBV18; 10 bases align to TRBD1. Germline V CDR1 and CDR2: KGHSH, LQKENI. This CDR3 comprises 15 residues. After removal of 3 bases from V and 5 bases from J, the junction contained 5 bases not matched to a gene.

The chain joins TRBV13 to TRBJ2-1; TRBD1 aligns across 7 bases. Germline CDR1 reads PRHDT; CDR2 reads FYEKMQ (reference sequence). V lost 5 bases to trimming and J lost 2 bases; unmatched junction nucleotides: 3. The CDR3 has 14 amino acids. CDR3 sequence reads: CASSLDRTYNEQFF. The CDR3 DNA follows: TGTGCCAGCAGCCTGGACAGGACCTACAATGAGCAGTTCTTC.

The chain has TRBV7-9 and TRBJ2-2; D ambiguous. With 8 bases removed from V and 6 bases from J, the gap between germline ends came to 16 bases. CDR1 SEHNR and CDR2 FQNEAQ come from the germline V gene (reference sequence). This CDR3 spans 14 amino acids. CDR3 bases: TGTGCCAGCGAGAACCTCGGATTAGCCGGGGAGCTGTTTTTT. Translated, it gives CASENLGLAGELFF.

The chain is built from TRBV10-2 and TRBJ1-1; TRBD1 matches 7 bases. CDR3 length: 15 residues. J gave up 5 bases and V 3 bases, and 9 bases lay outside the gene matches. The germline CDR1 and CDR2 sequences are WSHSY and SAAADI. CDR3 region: CASSDVDRARTEAFF. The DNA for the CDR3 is TGCGCCAGCAGTGATGTCGACAGGGCAAGGACTGAAGCTTTCTTT.

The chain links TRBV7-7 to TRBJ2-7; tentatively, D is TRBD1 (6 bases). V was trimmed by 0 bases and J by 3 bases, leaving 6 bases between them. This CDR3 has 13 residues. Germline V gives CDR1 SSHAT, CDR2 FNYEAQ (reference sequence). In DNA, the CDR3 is TGTGCCAGCAGCTTAGCAGGGGGCTACGAGCAGTACTTC. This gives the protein CASSLAGGYEQYF.

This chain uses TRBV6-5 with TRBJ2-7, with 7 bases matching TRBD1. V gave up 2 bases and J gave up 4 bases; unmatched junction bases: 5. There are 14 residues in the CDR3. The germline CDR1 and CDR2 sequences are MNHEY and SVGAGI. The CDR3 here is CASSYGDSPYEQYF. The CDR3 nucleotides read TGTGCCAGCAGTTACGGGGACAGTCCATACGAGCAGTACTTC.

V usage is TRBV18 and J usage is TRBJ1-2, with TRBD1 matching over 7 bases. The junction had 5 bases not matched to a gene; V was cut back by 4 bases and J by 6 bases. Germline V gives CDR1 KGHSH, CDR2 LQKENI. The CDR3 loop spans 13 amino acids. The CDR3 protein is CASSLDRDDGYTF. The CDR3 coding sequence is TGTGCCAGCTCACTAGACAGGGATGATGGCTACACCTTC.

CDR3 sequence: CASSTGQSQETQYF. The CDR3 DNA reads TGTGCCAGCAGCACCGGACAGAGCCAAGAGACCCAGTACTTC. The chain has TRBV7-7 and TRBJ2-5; D might be TRBD1 (6 bases). Trimming pared 5 bases from V and 1 base from J, leaving 11 bases between. CDR1 is SSHAT and CDR2 is FNYEAQ in the germline V gene (reference sequence). The length of the CDR3 is 14 residues.

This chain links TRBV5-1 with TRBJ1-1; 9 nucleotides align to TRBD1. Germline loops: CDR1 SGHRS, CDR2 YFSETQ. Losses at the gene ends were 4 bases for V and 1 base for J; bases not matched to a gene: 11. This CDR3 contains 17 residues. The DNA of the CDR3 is TGCGCCAGCAGCCTGATGATTCGGACAGGGGCGAACACTGAAGCTTTCTTT. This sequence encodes CASSLMIRTGANTEAFF.

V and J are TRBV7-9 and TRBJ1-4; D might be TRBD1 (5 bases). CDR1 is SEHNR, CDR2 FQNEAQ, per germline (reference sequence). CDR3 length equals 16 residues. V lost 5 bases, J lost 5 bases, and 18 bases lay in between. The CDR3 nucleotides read TGTGCCAGCAGCCCGTGGGGGGAGACAGAGAATGAAAAACTGTTTTTT. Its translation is CASSPWGETENEKLFF.

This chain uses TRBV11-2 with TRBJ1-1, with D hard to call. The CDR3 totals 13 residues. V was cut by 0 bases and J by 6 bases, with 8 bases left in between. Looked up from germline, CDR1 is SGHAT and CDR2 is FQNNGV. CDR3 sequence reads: CASSLEEFSEAFF. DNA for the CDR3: TGTGCCAGCAGCTTAGAGGAGTTCTCTGAAGCTTTCTTT.

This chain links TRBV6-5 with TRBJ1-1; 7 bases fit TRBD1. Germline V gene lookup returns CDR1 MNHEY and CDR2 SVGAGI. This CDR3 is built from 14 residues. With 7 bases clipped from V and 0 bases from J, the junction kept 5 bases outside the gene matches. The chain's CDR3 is CASTQTGMNTEAFF. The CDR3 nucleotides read TGTGCCAGCACCCAGACAGGGATGAACACTGAAGCTTTCTTT.